This T cell receptor beta chain is drawn from a study of response to subunit inactivated influenza vaccine. General study findings and limits: Every seasonal influenza vaccination brings in few new T cells, the authors suggested.

This clonotype was found a few times. No antigen is known for it. V was clipped by 0 bases and J by 4 bases; unmatched bases: 4. Germline V gene lookup returns CDR1 GTSNPN and CDR2 SVGIG (reference sequence). This CDR3 is built from 15 residues. TCRdb fed the RT-PCR reads into MiXCR, producing one record per CDR3 protein. The data hold 500,000 to 550,000 distinct CDR3 sequences, with about 7.6% observed a single time. Specimen: PBMCs from blood, collected roughly 24 months after vaccination. V is TRBV30 and J is TRBJ2-1; TRBD2 matches at 9 bases. This sequence was found in a man aged 50 to 69 who received an inactivated influenza vaccine. In DNA, the CDR3 is TGTGCCTGGAGTGTACTTAGCGGGAGTTACAATGAGCAGTTCTTC. It encodes CAWSVLSGSYNEQFF.